Following are 24 T cell receptor beta chains from one sample sequenced in a study of regulatory T cells in long-lasting Graves disease. The authors built TCR beta libraries using iRepertoire HTBI primers and Arm-PCR of CDR3 regions. From the multiplex PCR reads, TCRdb called clonotypes with MiXCR, one entry per CDR3 protein. Here the sample spans under 500,000 distinct CDR3 sequences, more than 20% being singletons. Time point in this sample: persistent/refractory GD, antithyroid drugs over 5 years with positive TRAb. Making the TCR library involved RNA that had been extracted from PBMCs. The input for sequencing was peripheral blood mononuclear cells (PBMCs), taken when the disease was refractory, from a patient treated with antithyroid drugs. The receptor set was obtained from a female donor with Graves disease.

The chain uses TRBV4-2 and TRBJ1-1; 8 nucleotides line up with TRBD1. After removal of 2 bases from V and 5 bases from J, the junction contained 7 bases not matched to a gene. The length of the CDR3 is 15 residues. CDR1 is LGHNA and CDR2 is YNFKEQ in the germline V gene. The CDR3 coding sequence is TGTGCCAGCAGCCAAAGGGGCCGACAGGGGACTGAAGCTTTCTTT. It specifies CASSQRGRQGTEAFF.

This clonotype showed up many times. The chain recombines TRBV27 with TRBJ2-4, with D possibly matching TRBD1 (5 bases). The CDR3 covers 16 residues. The germline V gene encodes CDR1 MNHEY and CDR2 SMNVEV (reference sequence). V lost 8 bases, J lost 0 bases, and 17 bases lay in between. The CDR3 reads CASRQLGLIAKNIQYF. CDR3 DNA: TGTGCCAGCCGACAGCTCGGGTTGATAGCCAAAAACATTCAGTACTTC.

In its sample, this clonotype was seen a few times. The chain joins TRBV10-3 to TRBJ1-5; D call uncertain. Trimming removed 6 bases at V and 5 bases at J, with 14 bases between. Germline V gene data show CDR1 as ENHRY and CDR2 as SYGVKD. The CDR3 consists of 14 residues. The CDR3 region is CAIRLGQRYQPQHF. Written as DNA, the CDR3 is TGTGCCATCAGACTGGGCCAGAGATATCAGCCCCAGCATTTT.

At least ten counts were recorded for this clonotype. This chain links TRBV27 with TRBJ2-2, with D tentatively TRBD1 (6 bases). Germline values: CDR1 MNHEY, CDR2 SMNVEV (reference sequence). Trimming took 3 bases from V and 8 from J, leaving 22 bases between them. The CDR3 is 17 residues long. In DNA, the CDR3 is TGTGCCAGCAGTTTGGAGAGACAGGAAATTTCGACTGGGGAGCTGTTTTTT. This translates into CASSLERQEISTGELFF.

This clonotype has only a few counts. A junction end diverges from the germline sequence, so it may reflect a read error. This chain connects TRBV7-9 to TRBJ1-1; no definite D call. The CDR3 length is 11 residues. The germline gives CDR1 SEHNR, CDR2 FQNEAQ (reference sequence). CDR3: CASSLPPEAFF. CDR3 coding DNA: TGTGCCAGCAGCTTACCCCCTGAGGCTTTCTTT.

This clonotype has a count of ten or more. V gene TRBV6-5 combines with J gene TRBJ2-2, with 7 nucleotides matching TRBD1. Germline assignment: CDR1 MNHEY and CDR2 SVGAGI. CDR3 size: 17 residues. Germline trimming cut 2 bases from V and 2 bases from J; bases unmatched to any gene: 8. CDR3 protein: CASSYEQTGINTGELFF. The CDR3 nucleotides read TGTGCCAGCAGTTACGAACAGACAGGGATAAACACCGGGGAGCTGTTTTTT.

The sample holds a few counts of this clonotype. The rearrangement links TRBV6-1 to TRBJ1-5; D is undetermined. Germline V CDR1 and CDR2: MNHNS, SASEGT. V lost 5 bases, J lost 0 bases, and 14 bases lay in between. The CDR3 contains 16 residues. CDR3 bases: TGTGCCAGCAGTCCCCAAAGCGGGGATAGCAATCAGCCCCAGCATTTT. This sequence encodes CASSPQSGDSNQPQHF.

Only a few counts were recorded for this clonotype. The J gene is TRBJ2-5, the V gene TRBV5-4, with TRBD2 matching over 12 bases. The CDR3 sequence is 17 residues long. V shed 4 bases and J 2 bases; nucleotides not matched to a gene: 9. CDR1 and CDR2 from the germline V gene are SGHNT and YYREEE (reference sequence). The CDR3 sequence is CASSRWTSGTRQETQYF. CDR3 sequence (DNA): TGTGCCAGCAGCCGATGGACTAGCGGGACCCGACAAGAGACCCAGTACTTC. The entire variable domain, with the rest obtained from reference TRBV5-4 and TRBJ2-5, is as follows: ETGVTQSPTHLIKTRGQQVTLRCSSQSGHNTVSWYQQALGQGPQFIFQYYREEENGRGNFPPRFSGLQFPNYSSELNVNALELDDSALYLCASSRWTSGTRQETQYFGPGTRLLVL.

Many counts were recorded for this clonotype. V and J are TRBV2 and TRBJ1-1; D possibly corresponds to TRBD1 (6 bases). V lost 4 bases, J lost 0 bases, and 12 bases lay in between. There are 15 residues in the CDR3. The germline gives CDR1 SNHLY, CDR2 FYNNEI. CDR3 protein: CASSARGGMNTEAFF. The CDR3 nucleotides read TGTGCCAGCAGTGCCCGGGGGGGCATGAACACTGAAGCTTTCTTT.

This clonotype was seen ten or more times. The V call is TRBV7-2, the J call TRBJ1-6; D uncertain. V was cut by 2 bases and J by 10 bases, with 12 bases left in between. This CDR3 region has 14 residues. Germline assignment: CDR1 SGHTA and CDR2 FQGNSA. The CDR3 region is CASSLNPPRSPLHF. The CDR3 DNA reads TGTGCCAGCAGCTTAAACCCGCCGAGGTCACCCCTCCACTTT. The full variable domain, rest sourced from reference TRBV7-2 and TRBJ1-6, is GAGVSQSPSNKVTEKGKDVELRCDPISGHTALYWYRQSLGQGLEFLIYFQGNSAPDKSGLPSDRFSAERTGGSVSTLTIQRTQQEDSAVYLCASSLNPPRSPLHFGNGTRLTVT.

This clonotype has a count of ten or more. The genes are TRBV2 and TRBJ1-1; D is ambiguous. The CDR3 sequence is 14 residues long. Trimming shortened V by 5 bases and J by 0 bases, and 10 bases separated the two germline ends. Germline V gives CDR1 SNHLY, CDR2 FYNNEI. Written as DNA, the CDR3 is TGTGCCAGCAGTTCAACAGTGATGAACACTGAAGCTTTCTTT. Its protein is CASSSTVMNTEAFF.

At least ten counts were recorded for this clonotype. The J gene is TRBJ2-2, the V gene TRBV29-1; D not certain. This CDR3 comprises 12 residues. V was trimmed by 7 bases and J by 2 bases, leaving 8 bases between them. The germline V gene encodes CDR1 SQVTM and CDR2 ANQGSEA. This chain's CDR3 is CSGWLNTGELFF. CDR3 DNA: TGCAGCGGATGGCTTAACACCGGGGAGCTGTTTTTT.

The V call is TRBV19, the J call TRBJ2-7, with 7 bases identical to TRBD1. The germline V gene encodes CDR1 LNHDA and CDR2 SQIVND (reference sequence). The CDR3 is 13 amino acids. The V segment lost 5 bases and the J segment 6 bases; nucleotides outside the gene matches: 7. In DNA form, the CDR3 reads TGTGCCAGTAGTCAAGGGACAGTGGGCGAGCAGTACTTC. Translated, it gives CASSQGTVGEQYF.

The table lists this clonotype with many counts. V usage is TRBV2 and J usage is TRBJ2-5; no clear D. Germline assignment: CDR1 SNHLY and CDR2 FYNNEI. With 7 bases removed from V and 5 bases from J, the gap between germline ends came to 8 bases. The CDR3 contains 11 residues. The CDR3 region is CASNSRETQYF. DNA for the CDR3: TGTGCCAGCAATAGTCGGGAGACCCAGTACTTC.

This clonotype was observed a few times. The chain recombines TRBV18 with TRBJ1-5; D is uncertain. The germline V gene encodes CDR1 KGHSH and CDR2 LQKENI. The CDR3 is 13 residues long. V was trimmed by 2 bases and J by 5 bases, leaving 7 bases between them. This CDR3 reads CASSPGYDQPQHF. The CDR3 bases are TGTGCCAGCTCACCAGGGTACGATCAGCCCCAGCATTTT.

Turning to this clonotype: A much larger clone is a single base away; this may be a read error. The genes are TRBV12-3 or TRBV12-4 and TRBJ2-7; 7 bases match TRBD2. CDR3 length: 15 amino acids. V was pared by 6 bases and J by 3 bases, with 11 bases of the junction left unmatched. The DNA of the CDR3 is TGTGCCAGCAGCCGCCGGGCTAGCGGAAACTACGAGCAGTACTTC. It specifies CASSRRASGNYEQYF.

This clonotype has more than one count but fewer than ten. This chain joins TRBV6-1 and TRBJ1-4, with TRBD1 matching over 8 bases. Germline V lookup: CDR1 MNHNS, CDR2 SASEGT. This CDR3 contains 13 residues. J gave up 7 bases and V 7 bases, and 5 bases lay outside the gene matches. The CDR3 here is CASNDRGSEKLFF. The DNA of the CDR3 is TGTGCCAGCAACGACAGGGGCTCTGAAAAACTGTTTTTT.

This clonotype has ten or more counts. The rearrangement uses TRBV6-5 and TRBJ2-7; TRBD2 matches at 10 bases. Germline CDR1 MNHEY, CDR2 SVGAGI. There are 15 residues in the CDR3. The junction had 7 bases not matched to a gene; V was cut back by 2 bases and J by 6 bases. The DNA of the CDR3 is TGTGCCAGCAGTTACCCTCTAGCGGGAGCGGGCGAGCAGTACTTC. Its protein product is CASSYPLAGAGEQYF.

There are a few counts of this clonotype. The chain has TRBV10-3 and TRBJ1-4, with D possibly being TRBD1 (5 bases). Trimming stripped 7 bases from V and 7 bases from J, with 25 bases between. Germline-derived CDR1 and CDR2 are ENHRY and SYGVKD. There are 17 residues in the CDR3. This chain's CDR3 is CAINEKNGTYGGEKLFF. DNA of the CDR3: TGTGCCATCAACGAAAAAAATGGGACTTATGGGGGTGAAAAACTGTTTTTT.

The chain has TRBV7-9 and TRBJ2-7, with a possible D match to TRBD1 (6 bases). V lost 6 bases and J 0 bases, leaving 15 bases between the germline ends. The CDR3 totals 15 residues. Germline lookup yields CDR1 SEHNR and CDR2 FQNEAQ (reference sequence). DNA of the CDR3: TGTGCCAGCAGTACGGAACAGGGCCGCTCCTACGAGCAGTACTTC. It specifies CASSTEQGRSYEQYF.

This clonotype was seen ten or more times. The chain employs TRBV28 and TRBJ1-5, with D possibly being TRBD1 (6 bases). Germline CDR1 is MDHEN and CDR2 is SYDVKM. V was shortened by 0 bases and J by 7 bases, with 13 bases between the two germline ends. The CDR3 contains 15 residues. The CDR3 region is CASSLWEDSGQPQHF. The CDR3 bases are TGTGCCAGCAGTTTATGGGAGGACAGTGGGCAGCCCCAGCATTTT. The full variable domain, in which reference TRBV28 and TRBJ1-5 provide the parts outside the CDR3, is DVKVTQSSRYLVKRTGEKVFLECVQDMDHENMFWYRQDPGLGLRLIYFSYDVKMKEKGDIPEGYSVSREKKERFSLILESASTNQTSMYLCASSLWEDSGQPQHFGDGTRLSIL.

CDR3 in amino acids: CASSPPGAQGADTQYF. The CDR3 DNA is TGCGCCAGCAGCCCCCCCGGGGCCCAGGGCGCAGATACGCAGTATTTT. This chain joins TRBV4-1 and TRBJ2-3; D may correspond to TRBD1 or TRBD2 (5 bases each). Germline CDR1 is MGHRA and CDR2 is YSYEKL. The CDR3 totals 16 residues. Between the trimmed V and J ends, which lost 4 bases and 4 bases, there was a span of 18 bases.

V usage is TRBV29-1 and J usage is TRBJ1-3; D gene ambiguous. Germline CDR1 reads SQVTM; CDR2 reads ANQGSEA. Trimming took 3 bases from V and 0 from J, leaving 3 bases between them. The CDR3 totals 12 residues. The CDR3 nucleotides read TGCAGCGTTGATGACTCTGGAAACACCATATATTTT. Translated: CSVDDSGNTIYF.

In this sample, this clonotype turned up many times. At one of its ends the junction is not consistent with the germline gene, which may arise from a read error. J is TRBJ2-6 and V is TRBV2; 8 bases agree with TRBD2. Per the germline V gene, CDR1 is SNHLY and CDR2 is FYNNEI. There are 18 residues in the CDR3. This CDR3 reads CASSEGLVINSEANVLTF. The CDR3 DNA sequence: TGTGCCAGCAGTGAGGGACTAGTCATTAACTCTGAGGCCAACGTCCTGACTTTC. The variable domain in full, with the rest retrieved from reference TRBV2 and TRBJ2-6, is EPEVTQTPSHQVTQMGQEVILRCVPISNHLYFYWYRQILGQKVEFLVSFYNNEISEKSEIFDDQFSVERPDGSNFTLKIRSTKLEDSAMYFCASSEGLVINSEANVLTFGAGSRLTVL.